The sequence of this TCR beta chain was determined in a study of T cell responses to AZD1222 COVID-19 vaccine. This clone has just one count. The antigen remains undetermined. Here immunoSEQ multiplex PCR was the method, and the copy in TCRdb shows in-frame clones only, minus some. The sample contains some 110,000 clones, about 86% of which appear only once. It was second doses at about 4 or about 12 weeks that were pooled. Study-wide points: White British donors predominated, females outnumbered males, and clonal diversity was possibly underestimated.

Germline values: CDR1 SEHNR, CDR2 FQNEAQ (reference sequence). V lost 5 bases to trimming and J lost 1 base, with 11 bases between them. The CDR3 extends over 14 amino acids. The receptor's source is an adult who received the AZD1222 COVID-19 vaccine. This sequence joins TRBV7-9 and TRBJ2-5; perhaps D is TRBD1 or TRBD2 (6 bases each). The input for sequencing was peripheral blood, taken 28 days after the second AZD1222 dose. CDR3 in DNA: TGTGCCAGCAGCCGGACGGGGGCCCAAGAGACCCAGTACTTC. This encodes CASSRTGAQETQYF.